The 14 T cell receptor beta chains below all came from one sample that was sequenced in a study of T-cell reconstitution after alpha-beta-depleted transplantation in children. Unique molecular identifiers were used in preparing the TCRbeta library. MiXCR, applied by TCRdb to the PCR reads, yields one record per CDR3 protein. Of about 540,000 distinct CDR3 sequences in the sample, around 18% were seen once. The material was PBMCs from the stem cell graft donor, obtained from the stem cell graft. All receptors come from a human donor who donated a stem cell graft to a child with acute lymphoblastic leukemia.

The CDR3 sequence is CASSLKVQPSTDTQYF. CDR3 nucleotide sequence: TGTGCCAGCAGTTTAAAGGTGCAGCCGAGCACAGATACGCAGTATTTT. The chain has TRBV27 and TRBJ2-3; unclear D gene. Looked up from germline, CDR1 is MNHEY and CDR2 is SMNVEV (reference sequence). The CDR3 loop spans 16 amino acids. The ends were cut back, 2 bases at V and 0 bases at J, with 12 bases in the middle.

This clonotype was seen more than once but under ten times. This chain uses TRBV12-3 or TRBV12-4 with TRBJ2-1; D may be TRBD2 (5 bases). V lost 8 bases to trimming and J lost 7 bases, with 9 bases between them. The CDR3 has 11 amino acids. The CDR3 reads CASDYGNEQFF. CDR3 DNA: TGTGCCAGCGACTACGGGAATGAGCAGTTCTTC.

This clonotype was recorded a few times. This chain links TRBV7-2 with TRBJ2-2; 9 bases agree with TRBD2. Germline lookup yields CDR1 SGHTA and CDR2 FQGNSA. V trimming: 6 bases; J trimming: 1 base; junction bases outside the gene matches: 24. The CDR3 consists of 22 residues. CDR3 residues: CASSFRILLWLTSGWNTGELFF. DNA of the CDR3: TGTGCCAGCAGTTTTAGGATACTCCTTTGGCTGACTAGCGGATGGAACACCGGGGAGCTGTTTTTT.

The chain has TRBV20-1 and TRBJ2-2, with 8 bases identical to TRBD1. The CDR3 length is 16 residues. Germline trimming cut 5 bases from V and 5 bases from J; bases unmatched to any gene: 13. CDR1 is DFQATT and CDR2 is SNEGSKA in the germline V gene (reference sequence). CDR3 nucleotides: TGCAGTGCTGCCCTCGGACAGGGTAGATTAACCGGGGAGCTGTTTTTT. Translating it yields CSAALGQGRLTGELFF.

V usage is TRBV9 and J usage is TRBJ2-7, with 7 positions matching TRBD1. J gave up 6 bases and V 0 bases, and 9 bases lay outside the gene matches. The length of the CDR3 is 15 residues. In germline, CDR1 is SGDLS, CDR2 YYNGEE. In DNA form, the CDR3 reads TGTGCCAGCAGCGTAGAGGGGACAGCTTCGCTCGAGCAGTACTTC. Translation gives CASSVEGTASLEQYF.

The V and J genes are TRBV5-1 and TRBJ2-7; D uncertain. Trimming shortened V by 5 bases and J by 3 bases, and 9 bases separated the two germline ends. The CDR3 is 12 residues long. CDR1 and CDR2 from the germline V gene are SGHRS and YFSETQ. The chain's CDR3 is CASSSTDYEQYF. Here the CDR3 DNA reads TGCGCCAGCAGTTCTACTGACTACGAGCAGTACTTC.

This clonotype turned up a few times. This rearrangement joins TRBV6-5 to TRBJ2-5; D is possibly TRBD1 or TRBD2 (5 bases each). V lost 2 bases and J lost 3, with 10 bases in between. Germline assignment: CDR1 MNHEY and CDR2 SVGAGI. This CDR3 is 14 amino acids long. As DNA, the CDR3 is TGTGCCAGCAGTTACATTCGAGGGGAAGAGACCCAGTACTTC. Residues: CASSYIRGEETQYF.

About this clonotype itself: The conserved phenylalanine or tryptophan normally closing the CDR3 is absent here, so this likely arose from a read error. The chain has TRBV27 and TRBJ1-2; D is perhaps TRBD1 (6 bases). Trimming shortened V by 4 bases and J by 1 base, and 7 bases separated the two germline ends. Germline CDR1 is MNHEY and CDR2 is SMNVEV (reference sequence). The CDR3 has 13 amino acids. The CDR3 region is CASSYRDNYGYTL. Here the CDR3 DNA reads TGTGCCAGCAGTTACAGGGATAACTATGGCTACACCTTG.

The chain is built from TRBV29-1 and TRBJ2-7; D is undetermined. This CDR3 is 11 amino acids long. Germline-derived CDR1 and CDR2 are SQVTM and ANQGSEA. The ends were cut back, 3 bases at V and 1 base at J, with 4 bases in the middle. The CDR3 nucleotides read TGCAGCGTTGAGTTTTCCTACGAGCAGTACTTC. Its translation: CSVEFSYEQYF.

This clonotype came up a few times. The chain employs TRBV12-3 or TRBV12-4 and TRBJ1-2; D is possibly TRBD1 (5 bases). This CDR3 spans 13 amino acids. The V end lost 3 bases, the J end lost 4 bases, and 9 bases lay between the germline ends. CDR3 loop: CASSFSRAYGYTF. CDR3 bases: TGTGCCAGCAGTTTTTCCAGGGCCTATGGCTACACCTTC.

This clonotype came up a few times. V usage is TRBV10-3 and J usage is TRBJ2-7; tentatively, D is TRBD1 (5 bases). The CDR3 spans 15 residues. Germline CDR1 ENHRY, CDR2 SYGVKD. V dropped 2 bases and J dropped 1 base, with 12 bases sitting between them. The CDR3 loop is CAISEKDTHSYEQYF. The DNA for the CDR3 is TGTGCCATCAGTGAGAAGGACACCCATTCCTACGAGCAGTACTTC.

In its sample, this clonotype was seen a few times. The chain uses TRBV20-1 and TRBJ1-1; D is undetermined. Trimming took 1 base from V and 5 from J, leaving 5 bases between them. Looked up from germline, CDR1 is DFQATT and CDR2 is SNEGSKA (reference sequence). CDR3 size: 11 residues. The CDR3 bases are TGCAGTGCTAGAGGGGCAACTGAAGCTTTCTTT. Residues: CSARGATEAFF.

The CDR3 nucleotides read TGTGCCAGCAGCTTCCGGGACAGCAACACTGAAGCTTTCTTT. Translating gives CASSFRDSNTEAFF. The gene calls are TRBV7-9 and TRBJ1-1; 7 bases agree with TRBD1. This CDR3 is 14 amino acids long. Trimming took 3 bases from V and 2 from J; bases not matched to a gene: 3. Germline V lookup: CDR1 SEHNR, CDR2 FQNEAQ (reference sequence).

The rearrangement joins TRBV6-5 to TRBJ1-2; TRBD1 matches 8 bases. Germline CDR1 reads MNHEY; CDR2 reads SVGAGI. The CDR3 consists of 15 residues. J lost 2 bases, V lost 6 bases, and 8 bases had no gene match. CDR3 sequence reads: CASSQTGEVNYGYTF. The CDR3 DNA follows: TGTGCCAGCAGCCAGACAGGGGAGGTCAACTATGGCTACACCTTC.